This TCR beta chain was recorded in a study of T cells after yellow fever vaccination. About the research overall: Fractions containing few cells were prepared with SMART-Seq v4 Ultra Low Input. Broader study findings: Abundant clonotypes from the bulk population could contaminate FACS-sorted repertoires.

A single record per CDR3 protein comes from TCRdb applying MiXCR to the 5' RACE reads. Of approximately 330,000 distinct CDR3 sequences listed, approximately 4% are singletons. The CDR3 length is 20 residues. Per the germline V gene, CDR1 is LGHNA and CDR2 is YNFKEQ. V lost 1 base, J lost 2 bases, and 13 bases stayed unmatched. This clonotype has a count of ten or more. Its antigen is not identified. This TCR derives from a man between 18 and 35 years old who received the YFV17D yellow fever vaccine. This rearrangement joins TRBV4-2 to TRBJ1-4; 10 bases line up with TRBD1. The source was PBMCs, collected 5 days after the yellow fever booster vaccination. CDR3 DNA sequence: TGTGCCAGCAGCCAAGTTTTCGTGACAGGGGGCACGGGGACTAATGAAAAACTGTTTTTT. As protein: CASSQVFVTGGTGTNEKLFF.